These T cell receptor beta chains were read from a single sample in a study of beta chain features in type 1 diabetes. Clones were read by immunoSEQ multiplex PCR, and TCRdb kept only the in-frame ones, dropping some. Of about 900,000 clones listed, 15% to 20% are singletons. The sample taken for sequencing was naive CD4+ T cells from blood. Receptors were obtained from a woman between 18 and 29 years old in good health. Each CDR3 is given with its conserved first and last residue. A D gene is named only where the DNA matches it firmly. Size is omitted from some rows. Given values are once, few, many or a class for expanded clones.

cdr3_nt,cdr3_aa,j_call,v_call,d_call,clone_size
TGCGCCAGCAGCCAAACGGGGACTAGCCGGTTAGGGCAGTTCTTC,CASSQTGTSRLGQFF,TRBJ2-1,TRBV4-1,TRBD2,.
TGTGCCAGCAGCTTACAGCCGGGACATCTATCTGAAAAACTGTTTTTT,CASSLQPGHLSEKLFF,TRBJ1-4,TRBV5-4,.,few
TGTGCCAGCAGCCTCATCATAGCTGGGGCCAACGTCCTGACTTTC,CASSLIIAGANVLTF,TRBJ2-6,TRBV28,.,.
TGTGCAAGTCGCTTAGCCCTTTTATGGACAGAGACTTACGAGCAGTACTTC,CASRLALLWTETYEQYF,TRBJ2-7,TRBV12-2,.,few
TGTGCCAGCAGCCAAGATCCCCACCCTGGACTAGCGGGAGGGCGAATCACAGATACGCAGTATTTT,CASSQDPHPGLAGGRITDTQYF,TRBJ2-3,TRBV4-2,TRBD2,.
TGTGCCAGCAGTATTAGTCGTCAGCCCCAGCATTTT,CASSISRQPQHF,TRBJ1-5,TRBV28,.,.
TGCGCCAGCAGCCAAGGGGAACAAGAGACCCAGTACTTC,CASSQGEQETQYF,TRBJ2-5,TRBV5-1,.,few
TGTGCCAGCTCACCACGATCCGGACGGTTCAATGAGCAGTTCTTC,CASSPRSGRFNEQFF,TRBJ2-1,TRBV18,.,.
TGTGCCAGCAGCTTACTCGGGAGGCGGTACAATGAGCAGTTCTTC,CASSLLGRRYNEQFF,TRBJ2-1,TRBV7-9,TRBD2,few
TGTGCCAGCTCAAGGGCTCGAGGTCTGGGCTACACCTTC,CASSRARGLGYTF,TRBJ1-2,TRBV5-8,.,.
TGCGCCAGCAGCCAAGATCGGGTACGGACTGAAGCTTTCTTT,CASSQDRVRTEAFF,TRBJ1-1,TRBV4-3,.,.
TGTGCCAGCAGCTTAGCGGGGGGTGAGACCCAGTACTTC,CASSLAGGETQYF,TRBJ2-5,TRBV7-9,.,.
TGTGCCAGCTCACCTCGGGACAACACTAACTATGGCTACACCTTC,CASSPRDNTNYGYTF,TRBJ1-2,TRBV18,.,few
TGTGCCAGCTCCAGGACCGGGACAGGGGTGCCCGGGGAGCTGTTTTTT,CASSRTGTGVPGELFF,TRBJ2-2,TRBV27,TRBD1,.
TGTGCCAGCAGTCGGGAAGCGGGAGTCATGGGCAATGAGCAGTTCTTC,CASSREAGVMGNEQFF,TRBJ2-1,TRBV6-4,TRBD2,few
TGTGCCAGCAGTTTGTTGGGACGCCCGGCCGGTGAGCAGTTCTTC,CASSLLGRPAGEQFF,TRBJ2-1,TRBV27,.,.
TGTGCCAGCAGTTCTGGACAGGGGCCCACAGATACGCAGTATTTT,CASSSGQGPTDTQYF,TRBJ2-3,TRBV28,TRBD1,few
TGTGCCAGCAGCCAGGGCCGAGAGACCCAGTACTTC,CASSQGRETQYF,TRBJ2-5,TRBV6-5,.,once
TGTGCCAGCAGCCAAGCCTTCACAGATACGCAGTATTTT,CASSQAFTDTQYF,TRBJ2-3,TRBV9,.,few